This T cell receptor (beta chain) was sequenced in a study of blood T cell repertoires in COVID-19. Study-level background: Spain, Italy and the United States supplied samples that represented acute and convalescent COVID-19.

TCRdb keeps only in-frame clones here, not all; method: immunoSEQ multiplex PCR. The data contain about 460,000 clones, roughly nine tenths of them singletons. Germline CDR1 is SNHLY and CDR2 is FYNNEI. V trimming: 6 bases; J trimming: 7 bases; junction bases outside the gene matches: 14. This CDR3 is built from 16 residues. The chain combines TRBV2 with TRBJ2-1; 8 bases are shared with TRBD1. Input material: PBMCs or T cells enriched from blood (not recorded which). The receptor was derived from a woman aged 55 to 70 who had recovered from COVID-19. CDR3 nucleotide sequence: TGTGCCAGCAGGGCACTTTCAGGGGGCGCGTGGAATGAGCAGTTCTTC. Its translation: CASRALSGGAWNEQFF.